Listed below are T cell receptor beta chains from one sample, sequenced in a study of T cell responses to AZD1222 COVID-19 vaccine. Using immunoSEQ multiplex PCR, the repertoire was profiled, and TCRdb retains in-frame clones only, with some absent. The data contain roughly 65,000 clones, roughly 90% of them singletons. The sequenced sample was peripheral blood, obtained on day 0 of AZD1222 vaccination. These receptors originate from an adult in good health. Both conserved end residues are part of each CDR3. The D gene is left open where the match is weak. Not all rows give a size; the values are once, few, many and, for expanded clones, a class.

d_call	v_call	j_call	clone_size	cdr3_aa	cdr3_nt
-	TRBV28	TRBJ1-5	-	CASRLGVQPQHF	TGTGCCAGCAGGCTAGGGGTCCAGCCCCAGCATTTT
-	TRBV6-5	TRBJ1-6	once	CASSYQGKNSPLHF	TGTGCCAGCAGTTACCAGGGGAAGAATTCACCCCTCCACTTT
-	TRBV4-3	TRBJ2-7	-	CASSLGDEQYF	TGCGCCAGCAGTTTGGGGGACGAGCAGTACTTC
TRBD2	TRBV27	TRBJ2-7	-	CASSDGTSGIYEQYF	TGTGCCAGCAGCGACGGGACTAGCGGGATCTACGAGCAGTACTTC
-	TRBV27	TRBJ2-2	-	CATRTVNTGELFF	TGTGCCACCCGGACGGTGAACACCGGGGAGCTGTTTTTT
-	TRBV30	TRBJ2-3	-	CAWSVRSTDTQYF	TGTGCCTGGAGTGTACGTAGCACAGATACGCAGTATTTT
-	TRBV2	TRBJ1-1	-	CASSQAVNTEAFF	TGTGCCAGCAGCCAAGCTGTGAACACTGAAGCTTTCTTT
-	TRBV29-1	TRBJ2-3	-	CSVEEILGTQYF	TGCAGCGTTGAAGAAATACTCGGTACGCAGTATTTT
TRBD2	TRBV10-3	TRBJ2-7	-	CAISEGGRGSYEQYF	TGTGCCATCAGTGAGGGCGGGAGGGGGTCCTACGAGCAGTACTTC
-	TRBV6-5	TRBJ1-4	-	CASSRNEKLFF	TGTGCCAGCAGTCGTAATGAAAAACTGTTTTTT
-	TRBV6-4	TRBJ2-1	-	CASSDRSYNEQFF	TGTGCCAGCAGTGACCGGTCGTACAATGAGCAGTTCTTC
-	TRBV28	TRBJ1-6	-	CASDGHQFKPLHF	TGTGCCTCTGACGGTCATCAATTCAAACCCCTCCACTTT
TRBD2	TRBV5-5	TRBJ2-1	-	CASSLGGRAYNEQFF	TGTGCCAGCAGCTTGGGCGGGAGGGCCTACAATGAGCAGTTCTTC
TRBD2	TRBV6-4	TRBJ2-1	few	CASSPGLEGYNEQFF	TGTGCCAGCAGCCCGGGACTAGAGGGCTACAATGAGCAGTTCTTC
-	TRBV27	TRBJ1-5	-	CASSLSGTAYSNQPQHF	TGTGCCAGCAGTTTATCAGGCACAGCCTATAGCAATCAGCCCCAGCATTTT
-	TRBV9	TRBJ1-1	-	CASKGMNTEAFF	TGTGCCAGCAAAGGTATGAACACTGAAGCTTTCTTT
TRBD1	TRBV4-2	TRBJ1-5	-	CASSQDQGGSNQSQHF	TGTGCCAGCAGCCAAGATCAGGGGGGAAGCAATCAGTCCCAGCATTTT
TRBD1	TRBV25-1	TRBJ2-5	once	CASSFRDRARETQYF	TGTGCCAGTTCGTTCCGGGACAGAGCGAGAGAGACCCAGTACTTC
-	TRBV18	TRBJ2-1	-	CASSPGRSNEQFF	TGTGCCAGCTCACCGGGGAGGAGCAATGAGCAGTTCTTC
-	TRBV12-3/TRBV12-4	TRBJ1-2	-	CASSLVRAGGYTF	TGTGCCAGCAGTTTAGTCAGGGCTGGAGGCTACACCTTC
TRBD2	TRBV5-1	TRBJ2-1	-	CARSFGPGRGQFF	TGCGCCCGCAGCTTCGGACCGGGGAGGGGGCAGTTCTTC
-	TRBV7-2	TRBJ1-6	-	CASSFNFQTRSPLHF	TGTGCCAGCAGCTTTAATTTCCAGACCCGTTCACCCCTCCACTTT
-	TRBV2	TRBJ1-2	-	CASQEQENYGYTF	TGTGCCAGCCAAGAACAGGAGAATTATGGCTACACCTTC